The 22 T cell receptor beta chains listed next were all sequenced from one sample in a study of identical twins. TCRdb independently ran MiXCR on the 5' RACE reads; one entry per CDR3 protein. The table records 500,000 or so distinct CDR3 sequences, 13% to 15% of them present only once. These data were also reused for a study on yellow fever vaccine responses in identical twins.

The specimen sequenced was CD4+ T cells sorted from blood. The receptors here all came from a woman under 30 in good health.

This clonotype turned up a few times. CDR3 sequence (DNA): TGCAGCGTTTCAGGGTCTGAGAACACTGAAGCTTTCTTT. Translated, it gives CSVSGSENTEAFF. The chain is built from TRBV29-1 and TRBJ1-1; D might be TRBD1 (5 bases). Germline assignment: CDR1 SQVTM and CDR2 ANQGSEA. Trimming stripped 5 bases from V and 1 base from J, with 11 bases between. The CDR3 sequence is 13 residues long.

The V call is TRBV15, the J call TRBJ2-7; D might be TRBD2 (6 bases). The CDR3 contains 14 residues. The germline V and J ends were trimmed by 5 bases and 0 bases, with 11 bases remaining between them. From germline, CDR1 is LNHNV and CDR2 YYDKDF (reference sequence). CDR3 in amino acids: CATSAGGSSYEQYF. The CDR3 DNA follows: TGTGCCACCAGCGCCGGGGGTAGCTCCTACGAGCAGTACTTC. The whole variable domain, remainder taken from reference TRBV15 and TRBJ2-7, is DAMVIQNPRYQVTQFGKPVTLSCSQTLNHNVMYWYQQKSSQAPKLLFHYYDKDFNNEADTPDNFQSRRPNTSFCFLDIRSPGLGDTAMYLCATSAGGSSYEQYFGPGTRLTVT.

This clonotype was counted a few times. The J gene is TRBJ2-5, the V gene TRBV3-1, with D perhaps TRBD2 (6 bases). With 3 bases removed from V and 5 bases from J, the gap between germline ends came to 16 bases. CDR3 length: 15 amino acids. Per germline, CDR1 LGHDT and CDR2 YNNKEL (reference sequence). The CDR3 spells CASSQRGGVVETQYF. CDR3 coding DNA: TGTGCCAGCAGCCAGCGGGGCGGTGTTGTGGAGACCCAGTACTTC.

This clonotype was seen more than once but under ten times. The CDR3 protein is CASSPAGPAQETQYF. The CDR3, as DNA: TGTGCCAGCTCACCAGCCGGACCAGCCCAAGAGACCCAGTACTTC. This sequence joins TRBV18 and TRBJ2-5; D is unclear. The CDR3 covers 15 residues. Trimming pared 2 bases from V and 1 base from J, leaving 11 bases between. Germline CDR1 and CDR2: KGHSH and LQKENI.

This sequence joins TRBV20-1 and TRBJ2-7; 12 bases are a match to TRBD2. V lost 4 bases and J lost 6; bases outside the gene matches: 7. The CDR3 sequence is 14 residues long. Per germline, CDR1 DFQATT and CDR2 SNEGSKA (reference sequence). CDR3 sequence reads: CSATRLAGVFEQYF. For the CDR3, the DNA is TGCAGTGCTACCCGACTAGCGGGAGTTTTCGAGCAGTACTTC.

The chain carries TRBV20-1 and TRBJ1-1; D might be TRBD1 (6 bases). V was cut by 0 bases and J by 3 bases, with 14 bases left in between. This CDR3 comprises 15 residues. CDR1 DFQATT and CDR2 SNEGSKA come from the germline V gene (reference sequence). The CDR3 reads CSARDLATGDTEAFF. In DNA form, the CDR3 reads TGCAGTGCTAGAGATCTAGCGACAGGAGACACTGAAGCTTTCTTT.

This rearrangement joins TRBV6-5 to TRBJ1-1; weak D call: TRBD1 (6 bases). Germline CDR1 reads MNHEY; CDR2 reads SVGAGI. CDR3 size: 15 residues. V was cut by 2 bases and J by 1 base, with 11 bases left in between. The CDR3 spells CASSYDRLQNTEAFF. CDR3 coding DNA: TGTGCCAGCAGTTACGACAGGTTGCAGAACACTGAAGCTTTCTTT.

The chain has TRBV5-1 and TRBJ2-3; 10 nucleotides line up with TRBD1. Germline V CDR1 and CDR2: SGHRS, YFSETQ. The CDR3 extends over 17 amino acids. J lost 3 bases, V lost 4 bases, and 11 bases had no gene match. This chain's CDR3 is CASSLRDRGRGTDTQYF. The DNA of the CDR3 is TGCGCCAGCAGCCTGAGGGACAGGGGACGTGGGACAGATACGCAGTATTTT.

This clonotype occurred a few times. This chain joins TRBV6-2 or TRBV6-3 and TRBJ2-7; the match to TRBD1 covers 9 bases. Germline CDR1 and CDR2: MNHEY and SVGEGT. This CDR3 spans 18 amino acids. The junction had 18 bases not matched to a gene; V was cut back by 6 bases and J by 3 bases. CDR3 region: CASSFAPPGTGKLYEQYF. In nucleotides, the CDR3 is TGTGCCAGCAGCTTCGCGCCTCCCGGGACAGGGAAGCTCTACGAGCAGTACTTC.

J is TRBJ2-7 and V is TRBV12-3 or TRBV12-4; 15 bases match TRBD2. Germline trimming cut 6 bases from V and 12 bases from J; bases unmatched to any gene: 6. CDR3 length: 13 amino acids. The CDR3 DNA is TGTGCCAGCAGCGGACTAGCGGGAGGGCAGGCGTACTTC. Amino acids: CASSGLAGGQAYF.

The chain employs TRBV28 and TRBJ2-5; 11 nucleotides match TRBD1. The V and J ends lost 6 bases and 4 bases, in that order; junction bases with no gene match: 10. Germline V CDR1 and CDR2: MDHEN, SYDVKM. The CDR3 has 16 amino acids. The CDR3 DNA reads as TGTGCCAGCAGCATGGGACAGGGGGATAAGGCAGAGACCCAGTACTTC. It specifies CASSMGQGDKAETQYF.

This sequence joins TRBV7-6 and TRBJ2-7; maybe TRBD1 (6 bases). CDR1 is SGHVS and CDR2 is FNYEAQ in the germline V gene. The CDR3 sequence is 12 residues long. V was clipped by 4 bases and J by 6 bases, with 10 bases between them. The CDR3 is CASSYLGGEQYF. The DNA of the CDR3 is TGTGCCAGCAGCTACCTAGGGGGCGAGCAGTACTTC.

In DNA, the CDR3 is TGCAGTGCTAGAGGCGCTAGCGGGCCAGCCTACAATGAGCAGTTCTTC. It yields the protein CSARGASGPAYNEQFF. The J gene is TRBJ2-1, the V gene TRBV20-1, with 8 bases aligning to TRBD2. Germline CDR1 and CDR2: DFQATT and SNEGSKA (reference sequence). V lost 1 base and J lost 2; bases outside the gene matches: 7. The CDR3 totals 16 residues.

This clonotype has a handful of counts. The chain joins TRBV2 to TRBJ2-1; D is unresolved. In germline, CDR1 is SNHLY, CDR2 FYNNEI. V lost 2 bases and J lost 2, with 7 bases in between. CDR3 length: 14 amino acids. The CDR3 is CASSERPTYNEQFF. The DNA for the CDR3 is TGTGCCAGCAGTGAAAGACCGACCTACAATGAGCAGTTCTTC.

The V and J genes are TRBV4-3 and TRBJ2-7; D might be TRBD1 or TRBD2, each matching 5 bases. V shed 5 bases and J shed 5 bases, with 19 bases lying between them. Germline CDR1 LGHNA, CDR2 YSLEER. The length of the CDR3 is 15 residues. DNA for the CDR3: TGCGCCAGCAGCGTCCGGGGCTGGGGGTCTGACGAGCAGTACTTC. Amino acids: CASSVRGWGSDEQYF.

In this sample, this clonotype turned up a few times. The V and J genes are TRBV6-5 and TRBJ2-2; 9 bases align to TRBD1. The CDR3 spans 14 residues. The ends lost 2 bases at V and 6 bases at J; junction bases unmatched: 1. CDR1 is MNHEY and CDR2 is SVGAGI in the germline V gene. CDR3 loop: CASSYRTGAGELFF. The DNA for the CDR3 is TGTGCCAGCAGTTACCGGACAGGGGCCGGGGAGCTGTTTTTT.

The J gene is TRBJ1-1, the V gene TRBV7-2; no reliable D call. The V gene's germline CDR1 is SGHTA and CDR2 FQGNSA. This CDR3 is 14 amino acids long. V was pared by 0 bases and J by 2 bases, with 7 bases between. CDR3 nucleotides: TGTGCCAGCAGCTTAGCGAGAGCTAACACTGAAGCTTTCTTT. Encoded protein: CASSLARANTEAFF.

The chain employs TRBV6-1 and TRBJ2-7; D remains unclear. The V gene lost 6 bases and the J gene lost 3 bases, with 12 bases spanning the gap. The CDR3 sequence is 13 residues long. Germline CDR1 reads MNHNS; CDR2 reads SASEGT. The CDR3 loop is CASSITEYYEQYF. CDR3 sequence (DNA): TGTGCCAGCAGCATAACAGAATACTACGAGCAGTACTTC.

The sample holds a few counts of this clonotype. The genes are TRBV20-1 and TRBJ2-1, with D maybe TRBD2 (6 bases). V was pared by 1 base and J by 5 bases, with 21 bases between. Per germline, CDR1 DFQATT and CDR2 SNEGSKA (reference sequence). The CDR3 is 17 residues long. The CDR3 DNA sequence: TGCAGTGCTAGAGCCCCTTCGTCATGGGGGGTCAACAATGAGCAGTTCTTC. It encodes CSARAPSSWGVNNEQFF.

The chain employs TRBV19 and TRBJ2-3; D perhaps matches TRBD2 (6 bases). Trimming left V 7 bases short and J 5 bases short, with 16 bases between. The CDR3 has 14 residues. Germline-derived CDR1 and CDR2 are LNHDA and SQIVND (reference sequence). CDR3 nucleotides: TGTGCCAGTATCGATATTAAGGGAGGAGATACGCAGTATTTT. This translates into CASIDIKGGDTQYF.

Ten or more counts support this clonotype. This chain links TRBV2 with TRBJ1-1; no clear D. With 6 bases removed from V and 0 bases from J, the gap between germline ends came to 14 bases. Germline V CDR1 and CDR2: SNHLY, FYNNEI. The CDR3 contains 15 residues. The CDR3 DNA reads as TGTGCCAGCAGGGCCATTCGGGGAATGAACACTGAAGCTTTCTTT. It specifies CASRAIRGMNTEAFF.

This clonotype was detected a few times. The chain combines TRBV9 with TRBJ2-3; D gene uncertain. Deletions cut 4 bases from V and 0 bases from J, with 9 bases between. Germline values: CDR1 SGDLS, CDR2 YYNGEE. The CDR3 is made up of 14 amino acids. CDR3 protein: CASSPQVSTDTQYF. The CDR3 DNA follows: TGTGCCAGCAGCCCCCAAGTTAGCACAGATACGCAGTATTTT.